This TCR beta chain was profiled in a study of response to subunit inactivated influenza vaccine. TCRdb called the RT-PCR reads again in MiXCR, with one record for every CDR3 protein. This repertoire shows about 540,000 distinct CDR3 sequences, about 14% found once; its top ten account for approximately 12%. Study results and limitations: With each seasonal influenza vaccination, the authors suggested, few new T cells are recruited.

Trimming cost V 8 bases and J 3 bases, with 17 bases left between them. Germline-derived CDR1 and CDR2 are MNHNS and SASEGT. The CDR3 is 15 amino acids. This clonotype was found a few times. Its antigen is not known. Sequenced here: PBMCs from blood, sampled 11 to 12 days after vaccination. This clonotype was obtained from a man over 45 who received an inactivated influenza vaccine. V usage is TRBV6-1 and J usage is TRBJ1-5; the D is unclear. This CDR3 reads CASQHTRFNNQPQHF. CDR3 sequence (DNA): TGTGCCAGCCAACACACTAGATTCAACAATCAGCCCCAGCATTTT.